The source of this TCR beta chain is a study of CD8+CD57+ T cells in acquired aplastic anemia. Study-level background: Sorted CD4+ and CD8+ cell DNA averaged about 3 ug. Among healthy donors, CD4+ cells averaged approximately 10 million reads. Points from the study as a whole: Patients and controls had in common approximately 28 CD8+ CDR3 sequences. No significant difference in CD8+ Simpson's diversity was found between patients and controls.

V gave up 7 bases and J gave up 5 bases; unmatched junction bases: 3. Germline CDR1 KGHDR, CDR2 SFDVKD. CDR3 size: 12 residues. Concerning this clonotype itself: No antigen is known for it. The CDR3 does not close with the conserved phenylalanine or tryptophan, likely indicating a read error.

For CDR3 and TCR beta VDJ profiling, genomic DNA was the template used. TCRdb re-called the reads with MiXCR, one entry per CDR3 protein. There are about 80,000 distinct CDR3 sequences in the sample; over 35% occur only once, and 66% lies in the top ten. The source is a human donor in good health, serving as a control. The sequenced sample was sorted CD4+, CD8+, or CD8+CD57+ T cells (not recorded which) from PBMCs. The chain combines TRBV24-1 with TRBJ2-5, with 7 bases aligning to TRBD2. The CDR3 region is CATSGTKETQYL. The CDR3 DNA follows: TGTGCCACCAGCGGGACTAAGGAGACCCAGTACCTC.